These 3 T cell receptor beta chains originate from one sample sequenced in a study of OX40 agonist ivuxolimab in advanced cancers. TCRdb keeps only in-frame clones here, not all; method: immunoSEQ multiplex PCR. The sample contains over 65,000 clones, over 70% of which appear only once. Sequences were derived from CD4+ or CD8+ T cells sorted from blood, sampled in a trial of the OX40 agonist ivuxolimab. Receptor source: an adult with an advanced solid tumor such as melanoma, head and neck, liver or kidney cancer.

The gene calls are TRBV9 and TRBJ2-5, with unresolved D. Trimming left V 0 bases short and J 2 bases short, with 5 bases between. This CDR3 is 13 amino acids long. Germline CDR1 reads SGDLS; CDR2 reads YYNGEE. DNA for the CDR3: TGTGCCAGCAGCGTAGGCCCGCAAGAGACCCAGTACTTC. Translating it yields CASSVGPQETQYF.

This sequence joins TRBV7-6 and TRBJ1-3; 8 positions agree with TRBD1. The trim removed 5 bases at V and 0 bases at J, leaving 9 bases unmatched. Germline assignment: CDR1 SGHVS and CDR2 FNYEAQ. The CDR3 runs 17 residues. The DNA of the CDR3 is TGTGCCAGCAGCCTCGCAGGGGGCATCCTCTCTGGAAACACCATATATTTT. Its translation: CASSLAGGILSGNTIYF.

The rearrangement links TRBV6-6 to TRBJ2-5, with a tentative D call TRBD1 (6 bases). Germline CDR1 MNHNY, CDR2 SVGAGI (reference sequence). The CDR3 runs 13 residues. Trimming pared 5 bases from V and 5 bases from J, leaving 12 bases between. The CDR3 DNA follows: TGTGCCAGCAGTACAGGGTCGGCTGAGACCCAGTACTTC. Translated: CASSTGSAETQYF.